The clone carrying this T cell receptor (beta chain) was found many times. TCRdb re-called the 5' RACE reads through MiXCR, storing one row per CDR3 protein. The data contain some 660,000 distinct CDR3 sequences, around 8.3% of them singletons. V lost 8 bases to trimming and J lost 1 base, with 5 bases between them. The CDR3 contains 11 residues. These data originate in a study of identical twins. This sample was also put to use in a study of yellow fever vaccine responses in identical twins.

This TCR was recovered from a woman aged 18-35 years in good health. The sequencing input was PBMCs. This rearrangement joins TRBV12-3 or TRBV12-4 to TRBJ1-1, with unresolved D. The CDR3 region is CASHRNTEAFF. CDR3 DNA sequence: TGTGCCAGCCACAGGAACACTGAAGCTTTCTTT.